The T cell receptor beta chain under discussion was sequenced for a study of T cell responses to AZD1222 COVID-19 vaccine. Here immunoSEQ multiplex PCR was the method, and the copy in TCRdb shows in-frame clones only, minus some. The data show 150,000 or so clones, with over 90% seen just once and around 2.5% held by the top ten. This clone was seen a single time. What it recognizes is unknown. Regarding the study as a whole: Donors in the cohort were predominantly white British and more often female, and clonal diversity was possibly underestimated. Every sample of the repertoires postdated the peak T cell response.

The CDR3 is 15 amino acids. V gave up 3 bases and J gave up 0 bases, with 9 bases separating them. Per germline, CDR1 SNHLY and CDR2 FYNNEI. Sample: peripheral blood, taken on day 0 of AZD1222 vaccination. This receptor was taken from an adult in good health. V gene TRBV2 combines with J gene TRBJ1-3; no firm D call. DNA for the CDR3: TGTGCCAGCAGTGATAAGGGATACTCTGGAAACACCATATATTTT. Translated, it gives CASSDKGYSGNTIYF.